These 19 T cell receptor beta chains originate from one sample sequenced in a study of T cell responses to AZD1222 COVID-19 vaccine. The table came from immunoSEQ multiplex PCR; TCRdb's copy has only in-frame clones and leaves some out. The sample contains roughly 140,000 clones, under 95% of which appear only once. The material was peripheral blood, obtained on day 0 of AZD1222 vaccination. These receptors all come from an adult in good health.

V is TRBV24-1 and J is TRBJ2-2; D uncertain. Germline V CDR1 and CDR2: KGHDR, SFDVKD. The V end was cut by 0 bases, the J end by 7 bases, with 5 bases between. The CDR3 covers 13 residues. The CDR3 nucleotides read TGTGCCACCAGTGATTTGATGGTCGGGGAGCTGTTTTTT. This translates into CATSDLMVGELFF.

In its sample, this clone was seen a few times. This chain joins TRBV28 and TRBJ1-1, with a possible D match to TRBD1 (5 bases). From germline, CDR1 is MDHEN and CDR2 SYDVKM. V was clipped by 2 bases and J by 1 base, with 8 bases between them. There are 14 residues in the CDR3. CDR3 amino acids: CASSLPQGNTEAFF. As DNA, the CDR3 is TGTGCCAGCAGTTTACCCCAGGGGAACACTGAAGCTTTCTTT. Drawing the rest from reference TRBV28 and TRBJ1-1, the complete variable domain is DVKVTQSSRYLVKRTGEKVFLECVQDMDHENMFWYRQDPGLGLRLIYFSYDVKMKEKGDIPEGYSVSREKKERFSLILESASTNQTSMYLCASSLPQGNTEAFFGQGTRLTVV.

The rearrangement uses TRBV28 and TRBJ2-1; TRBD1 is a possible D gene (5 bases). V lost 9 bases and J 9 bases, leaving 15 bases between the germline ends. CDR1 is MDHEN, CDR2 SYDVKM, per germline. The CDR3 spans 12 residues. The CDR3: CASNRGVGEQFF. CDR3 bases: TGTGCCAGTAATAGGGGTGTCGGTGAGCAGTTCTTC.

This clone was counted a few times. The V gene is TRBV28, the J gene TRBJ1-1, with TRBD1 as a possible D gene (6 bases). The CDR3 runs 13 residues. Germline CDR1 is MDHEN and CDR2 is SYDVKM. Between the trimmed V and J ends, which lost 3 bases and 4 bases, there was a span of 9 bases. The CDR3 is CASSLSGVTEAFF. The CDR3 DNA follows: TGTGCCAGCAGTTTGTCAGGGGTCACTGAAGCTTTCTTT.

The chain carries TRBV7-9 and TRBJ1-1; 8 bases line up with TRBD1. The junction had 2 bases not matched to a gene; V was cut back by 5 bases and J by 6 bases. CDR3 length: 12 amino acids. The germline CDR1 and CDR2 sequences are SEHNR and FQNEAQ (reference sequence). The CDR3 sequence: CASSPGGAEAFF. DNA of the CDR3: TGTGCCAGCAGCCCAGGGGGCGCTGAAGCTTTCTTT.

The J gene is TRBJ2-3, the V gene TRBV18; 10 bases are shared with TRBD2. V shed 0 bases, J shed 1 base, and the junction held 4 bases outside the gene matches. In germline, CDR1 is KGHSH, CDR2 LQKENI. This CDR3 has 17 residues. DNA of the CDR3: TGTGCCAGCTCACCACCTATGGGGACTAGCGGCACAGATACGCAGTATTTT. Encoded protein: CASSPPMGTSGTDTQYF.

This clone was observed once. This chain connects TRBV19 to TRBJ1-3, with D hard to call. V was shortened by 5 bases and J by 8 bases, with 16 bases between the two germline ends. Germline V lookup: CDR1 LNHDA, CDR2 SQIVND (reference sequence). This CDR3 contains 14 residues. The CDR3 DNA reads TGTGCCAGTAGTTCCCGGGATAACTGGGACACCATATATTTT. Translation gives CASSSRDNWDTIYF.

The J gene is TRBJ1-5, the V gene TRBV28; TRBD1 agrees at 7 bases. CDR3 length: 15 residues. Losses at the gene ends were 4 bases for V and 3 bases for J; bases not matched to a gene: 6. Germline V gives CDR1 MDHEN, CDR2 SYDVKM. The CDR3 nucleotides are TGTGCCAGCAGTTACAGGGGTAATTTCAATCAGCCCCAGCATTTT. Amino acids: CASSYRGNFNQPQHF.

The V gene is TRBV27, the J gene TRBJ1-2, with a possible D match to TRBD1 (5 bases). The ends were cut back, 10 bases at V and 4 bases at J, with 19 bases in the middle. The CDR3 sequence is 14 residues long. Germline V lookup: CDR1 MNHEY, CDR2 SMNVEV (reference sequence). This CDR3 is CATGRPAPLYGYTF. The CDR3 bases are TGTGCCACGGGACGGCCGGCTCCACTCTATGGCTACACCTTC.

V usage is TRBV11-3 and J usage is TRBJ1-3; the D is unclear. The germline V and J ends were trimmed by 5 bases and 0 bases, with 17 bases remaining between them. Germline V lookup: CDR1 SGHNT, CDR2 YENEEA. The CDR3 has 17 residues. The CDR3 sequence is CASSAYLHTNSGNTIYF. The CDR3 region has the DNA TGTGCCAGCAGCGCCTACCTCCACACCAACTCTGGAAACACCATATATTTT.

The CDR3 sequence: CASSLGDFKAIYF. CDR3 nucleotide sequence: TGTGCCAGCAGCCTAGGGGACTTCAAGGCCATATATTTT. This chain connects TRBV7-9 to TRBJ1-3; weak D call: TRBD1 (5 bases). V was pared by 5 bases and J by 11 bases, with 16 bases between. The germline gives CDR1 SEHNR, CDR2 FQNEAQ (reference sequence). This CDR3 has 13 amino acids.

The CDR3 DNA reads TGCGCCAGCAGCCAATCATTAGGGGTCAACCATCAGCCCCAGCATTTT. This translates into CASSQSLGVNHQPQHF. The chain combines TRBV4-3 with TRBJ1-5, with TRBD1 as a possible D gene (5 bases). Trimming shortened V by 2 bases and J by 5 bases, and 16 bases separated the two germline ends. There are 16 residues in the CDR3. Germline CDR1 LGHNA, CDR2 YSLEER.

The V and J genes are TRBV6-5 and TRBJ1-4; TRBD1 matches 7 bases. CDR3 size: 15 residues. Trimming took 3 bases from V and 8 from J; bases not matched to a gene: 9. Looked up from germline, CDR1 is MNHEY and CDR2 is SVGAGI. CDR3 amino acids: CASSYGGTAREKLFF. DNA of the CDR3: TGTGCCAGCAGTTATGGCGGGACAGCCCGCGAAAAACTGTTTTTT.

The rearrangement uses TRBV27 and TRBJ1-2; D gene uncertain. The germline V and J ends were trimmed by 6 bases and 4 bases, with 15 bases remaining between them. Germline values: CDR1 MNHEY, CDR2 SMNVEV (reference sequence). CDR3 length: 14 amino acids. The CDR3 nucleotides read TGTGCCAGCAGGAGGGATGGCCCTTCCTATGGCTACACCTTC. Protein product: CASRRDGPSYGYTF.

The V and J genes are TRBV28 and TRBJ2-7, with D maybe TRBD2 (6 bases). The CDR3 loop spans 12 amino acids. Per germline, CDR1 MDHEN and CDR2 SYDVKM. Trimming cost V 6 bases and J 3 bases, with 9 bases left between them. As DNA, the CDR3 is TGTGCCAGCAGACGGGACTTCTACGAGCAGTACTTC. Encoded protein: CASRRDFYEQYF.

The rearrangement links TRBV6-5 to TRBJ1-1; 8 nucleotides agree with TRBD1. This CDR3 spans 14 amino acids. Looked up from germline, CDR1 is MNHEY and CDR2 is SVGAGI. Trimming removed 2 bases from V and 11 bases from J; junction bases left unmatched: 10. CDR3: CASSYENRGLRAFF. CDR3 in DNA: TGTGCCAGCAGTTACGAGAACAGGGGGTTAAGGGCTTTCTTT.

V gene TRBV28 combines with J gene TRBJ2-5; 9 nucleotides agree with TRBD1. The CDR3 runs to 17 residues. The germline CDR1 and CDR2 sequences are MDHEN and SYDVKM. The J segment lost 0 bases and the V segment lost 5 bases, leaving 10 bases of the junction unmatched. The CDR3 DNA sequence: TGTGCCAGCAGTCCTGACAGGGGGTCTCCGTACCAAGAGACCCAGTACTTC. Amino acids: CASSPDRGSPYQETQYF.

The rearrangement links TRBV6-2 or TRBV6-3 to TRBJ2-1, with TRBD2 identical over 15 bases. J gave up 9 bases and V 2 bases, and 11 bases lay outside the gene matches. CDR1 and CDR2 (germline): MNHEY, SVGEGT. The CDR3 extends over 18 amino acids. CDR3 in amino acids: CASSYPPIGLAGGGEQFF. The CDR3 nucleotides read TGTGCCAGCAGTTACCCACCGATAGGACTAGCGGGAGGGGGTGAGCAGTTCTTC.

The chain links TRBV3-1 (or the pseudogene TRBV3-2) to TRBJ2-3; 8 bases agree with TRBD2. CDR1 and CDR2 from the germline V gene are LGHDT and YNNKEL (reference sequence). J gave up 4 bases and V 4 bases, and 10 bases lay outside the gene matches. The CDR3 is 16 residues long. CDR3 bases: TGTGCCAGCAGCCCATCAAGCGGGGGAGGGTCAGATACGCAGTATTTT. It translates to CASSPSSGGGSDTQYF.